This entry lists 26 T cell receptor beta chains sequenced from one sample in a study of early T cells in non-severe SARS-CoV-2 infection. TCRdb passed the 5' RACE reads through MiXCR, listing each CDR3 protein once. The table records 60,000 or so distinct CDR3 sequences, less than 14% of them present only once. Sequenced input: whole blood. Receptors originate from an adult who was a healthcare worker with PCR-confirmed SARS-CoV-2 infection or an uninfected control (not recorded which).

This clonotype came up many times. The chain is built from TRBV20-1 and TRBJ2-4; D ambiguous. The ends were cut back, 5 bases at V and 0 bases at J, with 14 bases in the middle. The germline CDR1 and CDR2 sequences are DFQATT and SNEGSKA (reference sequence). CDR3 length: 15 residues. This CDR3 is CSALRENLAKNIQYF. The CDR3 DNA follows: TGCAGTGCTCTCCGAGAAAACCTAGCCAAAAACATTCAGTACTTC.

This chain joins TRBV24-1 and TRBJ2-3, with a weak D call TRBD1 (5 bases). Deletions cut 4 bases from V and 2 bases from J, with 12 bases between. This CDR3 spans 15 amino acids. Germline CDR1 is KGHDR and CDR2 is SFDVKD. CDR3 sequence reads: CATSESGRDTDTQYF. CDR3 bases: TGTGCCACCAGTGAGAGTGGCAGGGACACAGATACGCAGTATTTT.

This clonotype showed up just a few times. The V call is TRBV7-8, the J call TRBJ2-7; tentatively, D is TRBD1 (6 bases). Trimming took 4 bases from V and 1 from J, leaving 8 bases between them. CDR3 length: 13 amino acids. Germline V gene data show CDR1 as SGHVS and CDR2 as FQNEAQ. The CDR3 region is CASSYGQSYEQYF. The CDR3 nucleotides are TGTGCCAGCAGCTACGGACAGTCCTACGAGCAGTACTTC. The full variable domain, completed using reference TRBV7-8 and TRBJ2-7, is GAGVSQSPRYKVAKRGQDVALRCDPISGHVSLFWYQQALGQGPEFLTYFQNEAQLDKSGLPSDRFFAERPEGSVSTLKIQRTQQEDSAVYLCASSYGQSYEQYFGPGTRLTVT.

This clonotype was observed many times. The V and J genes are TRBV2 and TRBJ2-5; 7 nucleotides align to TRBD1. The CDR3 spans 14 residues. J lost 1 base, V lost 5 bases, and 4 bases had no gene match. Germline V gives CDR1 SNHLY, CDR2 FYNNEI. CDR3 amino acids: CASSPQGTQETQYF. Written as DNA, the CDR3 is TGTGCCAGCAGTCCACAGGGGACCCAAGAGACCCAGTACTTC.

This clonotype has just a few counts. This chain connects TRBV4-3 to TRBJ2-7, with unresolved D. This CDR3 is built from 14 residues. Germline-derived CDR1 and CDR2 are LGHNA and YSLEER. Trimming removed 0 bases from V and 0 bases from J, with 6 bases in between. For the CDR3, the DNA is TGCGCCAGCAGCCAAGATTACGGCTCCTACGAGCAGTACTTC. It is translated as CASSQDYGSYEQYF.

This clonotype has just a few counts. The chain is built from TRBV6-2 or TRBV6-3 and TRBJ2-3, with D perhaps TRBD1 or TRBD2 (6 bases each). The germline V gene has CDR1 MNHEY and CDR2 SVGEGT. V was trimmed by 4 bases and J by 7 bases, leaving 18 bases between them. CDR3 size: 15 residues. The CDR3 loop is CASSFPRTGAYTQYF. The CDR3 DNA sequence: TGTGCCAGCAGTTTCCCCCGAACGGGGGCCTATACGCAGTATTTT.

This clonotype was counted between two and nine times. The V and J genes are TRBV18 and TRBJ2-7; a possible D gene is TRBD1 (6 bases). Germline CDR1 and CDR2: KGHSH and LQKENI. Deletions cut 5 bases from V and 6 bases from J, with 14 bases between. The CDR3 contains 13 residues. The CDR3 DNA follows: TGTGCCAGCTCATCCGAGGGGGTTTCCGAGCAGTACTTC. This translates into CASSSEGVSEQYF.

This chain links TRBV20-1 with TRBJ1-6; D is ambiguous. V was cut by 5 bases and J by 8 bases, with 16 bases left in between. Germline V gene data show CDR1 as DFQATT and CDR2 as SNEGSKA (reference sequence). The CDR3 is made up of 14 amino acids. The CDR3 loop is CSALGSPDYSPLHF. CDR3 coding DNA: TGCAGTGCTCTCGGGAGCCCTGATTATTCACCCCTCCACTTT.

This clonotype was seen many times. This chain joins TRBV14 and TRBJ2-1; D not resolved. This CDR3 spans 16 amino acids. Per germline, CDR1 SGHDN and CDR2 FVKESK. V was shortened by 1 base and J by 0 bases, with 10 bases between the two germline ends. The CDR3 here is CASSQGPVSSYNEQFF. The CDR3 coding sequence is TGTGCCAGCAGCCAAGGGCCAGTTAGCTCCTACAATGAGCAGTTCTTC.

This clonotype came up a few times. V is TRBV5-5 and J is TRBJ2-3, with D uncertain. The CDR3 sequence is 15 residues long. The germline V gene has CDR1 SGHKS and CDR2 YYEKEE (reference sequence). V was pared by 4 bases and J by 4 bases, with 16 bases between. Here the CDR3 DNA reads TGTGCCAGCAGCCAAGGTCCCATACCCCCAGATACGCAGTATTTT. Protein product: CASSQGPIPPDTQYF.

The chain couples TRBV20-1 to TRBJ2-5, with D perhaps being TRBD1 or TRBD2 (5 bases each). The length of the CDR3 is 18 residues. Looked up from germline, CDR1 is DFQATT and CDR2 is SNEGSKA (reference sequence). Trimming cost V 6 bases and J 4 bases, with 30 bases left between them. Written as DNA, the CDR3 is TGCAGTGCACAGCGGACACGAGGACCGTCTGGAGGTCGAGAGACCCAGTACTTC. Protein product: CSAQRTRGPSGGRETQYF.

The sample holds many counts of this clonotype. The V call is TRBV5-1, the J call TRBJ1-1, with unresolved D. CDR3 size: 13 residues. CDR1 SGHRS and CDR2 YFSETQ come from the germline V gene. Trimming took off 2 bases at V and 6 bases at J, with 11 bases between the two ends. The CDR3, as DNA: TGCGCCAGCAGCTTAAGGGAATGGGCTGAAGCTTTCTTT. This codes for CASSLREWAEAFF.

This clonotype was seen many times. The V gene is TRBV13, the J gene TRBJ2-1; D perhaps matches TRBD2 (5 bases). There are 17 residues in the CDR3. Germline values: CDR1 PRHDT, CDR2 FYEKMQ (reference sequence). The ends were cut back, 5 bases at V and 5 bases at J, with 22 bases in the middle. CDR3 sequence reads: CASSLALRPRSDNEQFF. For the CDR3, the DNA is TGTGCCAGCAGCCTAGCCCTGCGTCCCCGGTCGGACAATGAGCAGTTCTTC.

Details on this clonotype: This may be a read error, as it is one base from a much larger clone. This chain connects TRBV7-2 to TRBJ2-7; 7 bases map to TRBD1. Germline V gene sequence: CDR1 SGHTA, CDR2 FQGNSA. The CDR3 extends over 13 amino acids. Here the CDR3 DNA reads TGTGTCAGCAGCGCTCGACAGGGATACGAGCAGTACTTC. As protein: CVSSARQGYEQYF.

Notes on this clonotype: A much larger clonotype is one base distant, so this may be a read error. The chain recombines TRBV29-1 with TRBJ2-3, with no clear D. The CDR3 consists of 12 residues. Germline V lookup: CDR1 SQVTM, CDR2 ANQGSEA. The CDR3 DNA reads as TGCAGCGTTGGCTGGCGCACAGATATGCAGTATTTT. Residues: CSVGWRTDMQYF.

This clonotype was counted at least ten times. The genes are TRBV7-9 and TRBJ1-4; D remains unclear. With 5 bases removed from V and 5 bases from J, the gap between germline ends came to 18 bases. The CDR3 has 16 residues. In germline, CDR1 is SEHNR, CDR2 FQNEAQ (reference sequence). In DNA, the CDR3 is TGTGCCAGCAGCCAAGGAACTACCGCGGGCAATGAAAAACTGTTTTTT. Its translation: CASSQGTTAGNEKLFF.

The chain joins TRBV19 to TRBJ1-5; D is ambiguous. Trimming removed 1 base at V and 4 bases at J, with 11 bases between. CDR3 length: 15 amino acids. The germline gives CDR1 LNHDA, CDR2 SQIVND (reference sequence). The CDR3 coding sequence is TGTGCCAGTAGTATAGGCCCGGGTCCTAATCAGCCCCAGCATTTT. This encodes CASSIGPGPNQPQHF.

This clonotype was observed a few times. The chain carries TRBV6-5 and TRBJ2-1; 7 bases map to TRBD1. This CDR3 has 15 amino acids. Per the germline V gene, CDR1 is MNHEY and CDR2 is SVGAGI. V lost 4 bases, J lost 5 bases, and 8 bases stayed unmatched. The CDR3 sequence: CASSSPRQGDNEQFF. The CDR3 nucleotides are TGTGCCAGCAGTTCTCCGAGACAGGGAGACAATGAGCAGTTCTTC.

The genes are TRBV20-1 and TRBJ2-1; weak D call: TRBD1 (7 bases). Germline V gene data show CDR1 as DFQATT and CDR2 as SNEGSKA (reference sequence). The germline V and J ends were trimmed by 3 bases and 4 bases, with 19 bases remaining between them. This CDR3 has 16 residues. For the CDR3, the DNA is TGCAGTGCTAGCCCGGGACAGCCGGAGGGATACAATGAGCAGTTCTTC. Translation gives CSASPGQPEGYNEQFF.

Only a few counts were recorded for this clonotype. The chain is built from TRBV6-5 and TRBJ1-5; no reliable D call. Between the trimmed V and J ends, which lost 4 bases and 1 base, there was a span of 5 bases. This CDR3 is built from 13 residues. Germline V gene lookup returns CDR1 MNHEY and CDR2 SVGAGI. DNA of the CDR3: TGTGCCAGCAGTTTTTCCAGCAATCAGCCCCAGCATTTT. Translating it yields CASSFSSNQPQHF.

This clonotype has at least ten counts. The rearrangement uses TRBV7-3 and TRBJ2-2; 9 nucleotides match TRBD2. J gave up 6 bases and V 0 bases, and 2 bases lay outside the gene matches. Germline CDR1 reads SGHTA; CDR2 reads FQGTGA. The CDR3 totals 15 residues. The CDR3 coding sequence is TGTGCCAGCAGCTTAACGGGGACTAGCTCCGGGGAGCTGTTTTTT. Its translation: CASSLTGTSSGELFF. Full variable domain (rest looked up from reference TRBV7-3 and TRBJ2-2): GAGVSQTPSNKVTEKGKYVELRCDPISGHTALYWYRQSLGQGPEFLIYFQGTGAADDSGLPNDRFFAVRPEGSVSTLKIQRTERGDSAVYLCASSLTGTSSGELFFGEGSRLTVL.

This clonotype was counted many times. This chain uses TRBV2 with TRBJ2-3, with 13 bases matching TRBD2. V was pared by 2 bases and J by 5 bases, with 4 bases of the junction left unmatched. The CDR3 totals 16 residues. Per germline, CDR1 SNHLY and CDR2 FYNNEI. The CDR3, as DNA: TGTGCCAGCAGTGAAACGAGACTAGCGGGGGGAGATACGCAGTATTTT. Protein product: CASSETRLAGGDTQYF.

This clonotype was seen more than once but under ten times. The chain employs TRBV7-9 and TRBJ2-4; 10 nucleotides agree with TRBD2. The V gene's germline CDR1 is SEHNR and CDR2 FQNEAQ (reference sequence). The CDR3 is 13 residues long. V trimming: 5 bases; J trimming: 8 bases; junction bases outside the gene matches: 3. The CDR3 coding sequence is TGTGCCAGCAGCACAGGACTAGCGGACATTCAGTACTTC. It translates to CASSTGLADIQYF.

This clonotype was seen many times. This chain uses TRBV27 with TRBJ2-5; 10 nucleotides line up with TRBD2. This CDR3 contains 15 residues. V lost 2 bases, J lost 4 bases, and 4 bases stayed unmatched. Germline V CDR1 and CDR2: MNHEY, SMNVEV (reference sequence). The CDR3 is CASSLLLAGVETQYF. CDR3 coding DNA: TGTGCCAGCAGTTTACTCCTAGCGGGGGTAGAGACCCAGTACTTC.

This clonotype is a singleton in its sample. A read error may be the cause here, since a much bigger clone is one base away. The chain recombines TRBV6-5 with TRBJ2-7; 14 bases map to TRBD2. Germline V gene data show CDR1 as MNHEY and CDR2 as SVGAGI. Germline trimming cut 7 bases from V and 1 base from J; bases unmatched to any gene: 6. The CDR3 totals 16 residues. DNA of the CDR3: TGTGCCAGCAAGACTAGCGGGGGGGCCTATTCCTACGAGCAGTACTTC. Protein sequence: CASKTSGGAYSYEQYF.

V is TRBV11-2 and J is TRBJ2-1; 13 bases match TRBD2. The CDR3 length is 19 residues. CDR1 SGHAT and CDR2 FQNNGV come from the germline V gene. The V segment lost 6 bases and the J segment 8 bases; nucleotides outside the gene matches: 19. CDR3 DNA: TGTGCCAGCAGACCCAGGGCCCCGACTAGCGGGGGGCCAATGGATGAGCAGTTCTTC. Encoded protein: CASRPRAPTSGGPMDEQFF.